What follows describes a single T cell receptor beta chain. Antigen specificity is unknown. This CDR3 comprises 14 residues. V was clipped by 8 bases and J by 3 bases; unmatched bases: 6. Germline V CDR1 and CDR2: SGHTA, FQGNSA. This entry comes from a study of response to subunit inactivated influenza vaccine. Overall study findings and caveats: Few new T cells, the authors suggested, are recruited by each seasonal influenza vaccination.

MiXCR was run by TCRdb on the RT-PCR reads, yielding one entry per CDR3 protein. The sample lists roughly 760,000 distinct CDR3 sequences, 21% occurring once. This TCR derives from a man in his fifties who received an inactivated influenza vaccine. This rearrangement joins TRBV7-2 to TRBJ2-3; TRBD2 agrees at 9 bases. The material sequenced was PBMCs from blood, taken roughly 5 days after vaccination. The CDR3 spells CASARGGRTDTQYF. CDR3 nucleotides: TGTGCCAGCGCGCGGGGGGGCCGAACAGATACGCAGTATTTT.